This T cell receptor beta chain was profiled in a study of shared clonotypes between healthy human individuals. Study-wide results and limits: Owing to a small donor count, the genetic and exposure-history diversity represented was limited.

Note on this clone: Antigen: not known.

The assay was immunoSEQ multiplex PCR, and TCRdb's table has in-frame clones only and misses some. The sample lists 1,500,000 or so clones, roughly 97% seen once, with approximately 1.1% in the top ten. Trimming pared 4 bases from V and 7 bases from J, leaving 15 bases between. The germline V gene encodes CDR1 SGHRS and CDR2 YFSETQ. The CDR3 spans 13 residues. The clonotype comes from a man aged 25 to 40 in good health. The chain carries TRBV5-1 and TRBJ2-7; D gene uncertain. The source material was naive CD4+ T cells sorted from blood. Subset defined: CD45RA+ positively selected. The CDR3 sequence is CASSGELGWEQYF. The CDR3 coding sequence is TGCGCCAGCAGCGGCGAACTCGGCTGGGAGCAGTACTTC.